This T cell receptor beta chain was sequenced during a study of CD8 T cells in ankylosing spondylitis. Quantitative 5'-RACE with molecular barcodes was used to make the TCR beta libraries. TCRdb itself ran the 5' RACE reads through MiXCR, one entry per CDR3 protein. The sample consists of about 180,000 distinct CDR3 sequences, approximately 9.9% of them appearing once. V lost 0 bases and J lost 0, with 14 bases in between. This CDR3 spans 17 amino acids. Germline CDR1 reads SGDLS; CDR2 reads YYNGEE. The chain employs TRBV9 and TRBJ2-3, with a weak D call TRBD2 (7 bases). The specimen was blood, either unsorted or a sorted T cell fraction (not recorded which). The sequence was collected from a female donor with ankylosing spondylitis or in good health (not recorded which). The CDR3 protein is CASSVEGGTASTDTQYF. The CDR3 DNA follows: TGTGCCAGCAGCGTAGAGGGGGGGACCGCGAGCACAGATACGCAGTATTTT.